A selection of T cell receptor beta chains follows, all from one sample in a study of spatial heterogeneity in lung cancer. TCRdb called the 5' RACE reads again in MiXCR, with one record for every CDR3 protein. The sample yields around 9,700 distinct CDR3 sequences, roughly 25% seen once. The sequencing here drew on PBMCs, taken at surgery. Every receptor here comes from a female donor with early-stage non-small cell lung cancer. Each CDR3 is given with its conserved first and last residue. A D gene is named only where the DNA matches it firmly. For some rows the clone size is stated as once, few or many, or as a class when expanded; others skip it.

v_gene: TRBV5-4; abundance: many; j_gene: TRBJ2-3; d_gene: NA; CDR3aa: CASSLGPEDTQYF; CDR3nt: TGTGCCAGCAGCTTGGGGCCGGAAGATACGCAGTATTTT
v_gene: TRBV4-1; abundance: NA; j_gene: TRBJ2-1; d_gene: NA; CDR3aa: CASSQGVSSYNEQFF; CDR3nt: TGCGCCAGCAGCCAAGGCGTGAGCTCCTACAATGAGCAGTTCTTC
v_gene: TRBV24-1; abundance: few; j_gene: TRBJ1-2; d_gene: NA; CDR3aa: CATSDLTANYGYTF; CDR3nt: TGTGCCACCAGTGATTTGACAGCGAACTATGGCTACACCTTC
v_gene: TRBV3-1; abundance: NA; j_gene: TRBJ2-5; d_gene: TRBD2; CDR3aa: CASSRSLLAGGETQYF; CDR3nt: TGTGCCAGCAGCCGAAGCCTCCTAGCGGGAGGCGAGACCCAGTACTTC
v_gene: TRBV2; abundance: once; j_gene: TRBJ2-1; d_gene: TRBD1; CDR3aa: CASSEGSGGSYNEQFF; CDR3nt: TGTGCCAGCAGTGAAGGCTCAGGGGGCTCCTACAATGAGCAGTTCTTC
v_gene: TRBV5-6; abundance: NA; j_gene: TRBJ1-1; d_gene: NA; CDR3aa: CASSLSTEAFF; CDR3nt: TGTGCCAGCAGCCTCAGCACTGAAGCTTTCTTT
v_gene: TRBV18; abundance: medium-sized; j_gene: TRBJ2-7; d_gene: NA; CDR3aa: CASSFRSQTTYEQYF; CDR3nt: TGTGCCAGCTCATTCAGGTCCCAAACTACCTACGAGCAGTACTTC
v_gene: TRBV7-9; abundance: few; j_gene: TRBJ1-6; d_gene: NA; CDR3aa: CASTYSSYNSPLHF; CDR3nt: TGTGCCAGCACCTATAGCTCCTATAATTCACCCCTCCACTTT
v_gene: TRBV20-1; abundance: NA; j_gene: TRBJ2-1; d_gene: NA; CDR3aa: CSFQRTQSHNEQFF; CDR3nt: TGCAGTTTCCAGAGAACCCAGTCTCACAATGAGCAGTTCTTC
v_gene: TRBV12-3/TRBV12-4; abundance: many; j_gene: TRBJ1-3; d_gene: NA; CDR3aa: CASTPALGGPSGNTIYF; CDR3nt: TGTGCCAGCACTCCGGCCCTCGGGGGGCCTTCTGGAAACACCATATATTTT
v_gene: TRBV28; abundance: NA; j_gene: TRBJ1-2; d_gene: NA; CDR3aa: CASSLLRGQRVVGYTF; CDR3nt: TGTGCCAGCAGTTTACTCCGTGGACAGAGGGTAGTTGGCTACACCTTC
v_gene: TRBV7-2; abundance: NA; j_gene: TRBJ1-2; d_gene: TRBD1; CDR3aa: CASSLGQGRGYGYTF; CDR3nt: TGTGCCAGCAGCTTAGGACAGGGCCGGGGCTATGGCTACACCTTC
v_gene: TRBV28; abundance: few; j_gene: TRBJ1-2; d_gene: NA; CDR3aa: CASSLVQDNYGYTF; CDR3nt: TGTGCCAGCAGTTTAGTACAGGACAACTATGGCTACACCTTC
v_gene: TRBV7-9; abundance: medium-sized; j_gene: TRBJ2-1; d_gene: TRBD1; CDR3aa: CASSLRGPTYNEQFF; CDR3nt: TGTGCCAGCAGCCTTAGGGGGCCCACCTACAATGAGCAGTTCTTC
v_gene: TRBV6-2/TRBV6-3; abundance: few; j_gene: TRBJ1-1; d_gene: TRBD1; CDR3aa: CASSPGQGARAFF; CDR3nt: TGTGCCAGCAGCCCGGGACAGGGGGCGCGAGCTTTCTTT
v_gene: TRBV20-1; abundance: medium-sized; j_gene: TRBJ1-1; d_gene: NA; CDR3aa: CSARELTGGVNTEAFF; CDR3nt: TGCAGTGCTAGAGAATTAACAGGAGGGGTGAACACTGAAGCTTTCTTT
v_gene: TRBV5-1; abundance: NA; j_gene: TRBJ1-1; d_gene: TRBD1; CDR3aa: CASRSGPNRGNTEAFF; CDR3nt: TGCGCCAGCAGATCCGGCCCCAACAGGGGTAACACTGAAGCTTTCTTT
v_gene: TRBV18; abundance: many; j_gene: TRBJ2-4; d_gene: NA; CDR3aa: CASSPEIAKNIQYF; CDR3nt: TGTGCCAGCTCACCCGAAATAGCCAAAAACATTCAGTACTTC
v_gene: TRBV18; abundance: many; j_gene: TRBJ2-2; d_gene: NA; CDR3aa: CASSPQGANTGELFF; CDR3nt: TGTGCCAGCTCACCACAGGGGGCGAACACCGGGGAGCTGTTTTTT
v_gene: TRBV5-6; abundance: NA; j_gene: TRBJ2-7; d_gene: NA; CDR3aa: CASSFRGSSYEQYF; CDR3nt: TGTGCCAGCAGCTTTCGGGGGAGCTCCTACGAGCAGTACTTC
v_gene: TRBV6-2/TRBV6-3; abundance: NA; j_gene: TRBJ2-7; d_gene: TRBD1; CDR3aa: CASSYFGTGNYEQYF; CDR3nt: TGTGCCAGCAGTTACTTCGGGACAGGGAACTACGAGCAGTACTTC
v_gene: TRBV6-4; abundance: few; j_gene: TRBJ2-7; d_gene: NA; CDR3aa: CASSEGPSSYEQYF; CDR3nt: TGTGCCAGCAGTGAGGGACCCAGCTCCTACGAGCAGTACTTC
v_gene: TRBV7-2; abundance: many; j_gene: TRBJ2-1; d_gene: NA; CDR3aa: CASSLYVSSYNEQFF; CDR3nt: TGTGCCAGCAGCTTATACGTCTCATCCTACAATGAGCAGTTCTTC
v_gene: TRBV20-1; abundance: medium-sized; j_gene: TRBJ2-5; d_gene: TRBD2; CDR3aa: CSAITSGRRRVGETQYF; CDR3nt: TGCAGTGCTATAACTAGCGGGAGAAGGAGGGTCGGTGAGACCCAGTACTTC
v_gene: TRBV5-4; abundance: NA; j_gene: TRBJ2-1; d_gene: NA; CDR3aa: CASSPRSHDEQFF; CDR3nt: TGTGCCAGCAGCCCGAGGTCCCACGATGAGCAGTTCTTC
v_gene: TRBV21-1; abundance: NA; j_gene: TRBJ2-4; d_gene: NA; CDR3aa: CASSPSGGDLAKNIQYF; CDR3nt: TGTGCCAGCAGCCCCAGCGGAGGAGACTTAGCCAAAAACATTCAGTACTTC
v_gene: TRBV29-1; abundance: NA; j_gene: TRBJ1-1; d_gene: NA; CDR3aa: CSVEAQNTEAFF; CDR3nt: TGCAGCGTTGAAGCCCAGAACACTGAAGCTTTCTTT
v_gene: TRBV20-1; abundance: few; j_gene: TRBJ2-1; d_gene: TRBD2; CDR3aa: CSAPGTSDYNEQFF; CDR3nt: TGCAGTGCCCCGGGCACTAGCGACTACAATGAGCAGTTCTTC
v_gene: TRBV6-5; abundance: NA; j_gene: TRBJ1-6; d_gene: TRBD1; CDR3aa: CASSWTGQLNSPLHF; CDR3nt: TGTGCCAGCAGTTGGACGGGACAGCTTAATTCACCCCTCCACTTT
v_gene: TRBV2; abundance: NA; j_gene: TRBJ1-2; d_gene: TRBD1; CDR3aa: CASSRWGTGTAYGYTF; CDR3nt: TGTGCCAGCAGCCGGTGGGGGACCGGGACAGCCTATGGCTACACCTTC
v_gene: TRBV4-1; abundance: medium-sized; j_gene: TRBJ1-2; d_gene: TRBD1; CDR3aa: CASSQAHFLRTGNYGYTF; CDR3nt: TGCGCCAGCAGCCAAGCCCATTTCTTGCGGACAGGGAACTATGGCTACACCTTC
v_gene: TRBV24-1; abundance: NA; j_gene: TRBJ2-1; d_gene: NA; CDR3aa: CATSDRTGTVGDEQFF; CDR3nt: TGTGCCACCAGTGACCGCACAGGGACCGTTGGGGATGAGCAGTTCTTC
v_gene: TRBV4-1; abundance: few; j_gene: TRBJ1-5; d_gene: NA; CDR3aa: CASSQEGGTQPQHF; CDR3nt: TGCGCCAGCAGCCAAGAAGGAGGGACTCAGCCCCAGCATTTT
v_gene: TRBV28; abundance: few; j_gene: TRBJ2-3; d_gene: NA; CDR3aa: CASSAAADTQYF; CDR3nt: TGTGCCAGCAGTGCAGCGGCAGATACGCAGTATTTT
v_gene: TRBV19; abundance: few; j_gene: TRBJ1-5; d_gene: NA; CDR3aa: CASSSKVKVSNQPQHF; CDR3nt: TGTGCCAGTAGTAGTAAGGTGAAGGTTAGCAATCAGCCCCAGCATTTT
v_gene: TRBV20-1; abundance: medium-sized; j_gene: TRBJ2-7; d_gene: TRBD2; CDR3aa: CSASGALAGHFEQYF; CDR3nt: TGCAGTGCCTCCGGGGCACTAGCGGGACACTTCGAGCAGTACTTC
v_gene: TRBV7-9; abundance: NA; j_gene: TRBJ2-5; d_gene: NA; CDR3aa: CASSLPTGEAETQYF; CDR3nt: TGTGCCAGCAGCTTACCCACCGGGGAGGCCGAGACCCAGTACTTC
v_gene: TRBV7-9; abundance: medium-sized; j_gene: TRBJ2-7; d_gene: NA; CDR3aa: CASSLTGSRYQQYF; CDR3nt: TGTGCCAGCAGCCTAACGGGTTCCCGGTACCAGCAGTACTTC
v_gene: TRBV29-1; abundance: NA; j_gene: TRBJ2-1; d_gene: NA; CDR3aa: CSVPGGRFGDSGSSYNEQFF; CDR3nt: TGCAGCGTGCCGGGAGGCCGGTTCGGGGACAGCGGGAGTTCCTACAATGAGCAGTTCTTC
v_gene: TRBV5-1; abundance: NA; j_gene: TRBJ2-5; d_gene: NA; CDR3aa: CASTPGVDQETQYF; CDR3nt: TGCGCCAGCACCCCCGGAGTGGATCAAGAGACCCAGTACTTC
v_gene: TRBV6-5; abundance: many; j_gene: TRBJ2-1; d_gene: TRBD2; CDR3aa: CASSYSSAGGPYNEQFF; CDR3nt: TGTGCCAGCAGTTACTCGAGCGCGGGAGGGCCCTACAATGAGCAGTTCTTC
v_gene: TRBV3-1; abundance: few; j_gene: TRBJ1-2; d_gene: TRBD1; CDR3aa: CASSPWGTGGAGYTF; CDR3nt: TGTGCCAGCAGCCCTTGGGGGACAGGAGGGGCTGGCTACACCTTC
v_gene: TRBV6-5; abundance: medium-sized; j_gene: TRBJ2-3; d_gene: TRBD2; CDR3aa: CASSGWTSGTDTQYF; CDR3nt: TGTGCCAGCAGTGGGTGGACTAGCGGGACAGATACGCAGTATTTT
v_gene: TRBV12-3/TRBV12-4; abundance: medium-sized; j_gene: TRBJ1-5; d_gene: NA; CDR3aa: CASSSVDQPQHF; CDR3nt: TGTGCCAGCAGTTCCGTCGATCAGCCCCAGCATTTT
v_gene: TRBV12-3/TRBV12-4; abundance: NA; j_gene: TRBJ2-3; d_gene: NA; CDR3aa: CASTPGPHTDTQYF; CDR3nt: TGTGCCAGCACCCCCGGGCCCCACACAGATACGCAGTATTTT
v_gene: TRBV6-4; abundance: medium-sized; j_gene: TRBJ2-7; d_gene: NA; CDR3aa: CASSDDPGPTYEQYF; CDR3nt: TGTGCCAGCAGTGACGATCCAGGTCCCACCTACGAGCAGTACTTC
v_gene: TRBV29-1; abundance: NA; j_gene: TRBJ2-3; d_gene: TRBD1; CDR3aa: CSVSRGRGDTQYF; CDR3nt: TGCAGCGTATCCAGGGGGCGAGGAGATACGCAGTATTTT
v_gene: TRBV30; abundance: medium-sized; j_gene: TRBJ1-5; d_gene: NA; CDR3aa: CAWSGYHNQPQHF; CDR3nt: TGTGCCTGGAGTGGTTATCACAATCAGCCCCAGCATTTT
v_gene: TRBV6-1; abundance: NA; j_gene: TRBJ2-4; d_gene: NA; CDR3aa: CASSGETQNIQYF; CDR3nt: TGTGCCAGCAGTGGTGAGACACAAAACATTCAGTACTTC
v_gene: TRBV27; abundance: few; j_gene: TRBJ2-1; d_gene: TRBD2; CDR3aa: CASSPRGGVEYNEQFF; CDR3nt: TGTGCCAGCAGCCCCCGGGGGGGTGTCGAATACAATGAGCAGTTCTTC
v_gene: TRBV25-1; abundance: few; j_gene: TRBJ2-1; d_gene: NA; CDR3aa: CASRRSNEQFF; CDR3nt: TGTGCCAGCAGACGGAGCAATGAGCAGTTCTTC
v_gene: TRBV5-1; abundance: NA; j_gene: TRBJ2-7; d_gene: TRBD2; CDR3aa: CASSGTSTSYEQYF; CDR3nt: TGCGCCAGCAGCGGGACTAGCACTTCCTACGAGCAGTACTTC
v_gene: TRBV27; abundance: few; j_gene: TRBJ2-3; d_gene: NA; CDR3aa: CASSDRHTDTQYF; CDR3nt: TGTGCCAGTTCGGACAGACACACAGATACGCAGTATTTT